This TCR beta chain was retrieved from a study of human T cells and chemical hapten exposure. Findings and limits, study-wide: The formation of large CDR3 similarity clusters by expanded TCRs significantly exceeded that of controls.

Concerning this clonotype: Antigen unknown.

As processed by the authors: Samples held a median of around 100,000 TCRs, range 23,224–690,600. Via MiXCR, TCRdb re-called the RACE reads, giving one row per CDR3 protein. In this record, the V and J calls reflect TCRdb's handling and not the investigators' own analysis. The sample has approximately 80,000 distinct CDR3 sequences; about 10% are singletons. Between the trimmed V and J ends, which lost 5 bases and 2 bases, there was a span of 13 bases. The germline V gene has CDR1 MNHEY and CDR2 SVGAGI. This CDR3 region has 14 residues. The time point: patch test 1, 2 weeks after DPC sensitization. Treatment indicated: therapeutic diphenylcyclopropenone sensitization with weekly scalp DPC.

The clonotype comes from a woman aged 45 to 65 with alopecia areata. Some clones in this sample may be carry-over from other donors' samples. The chain combines TRBV6-5 with TRBJ2-7; D may match TRBD1 or TRBD2 (5 bases each). The sequences come from whole blood, collected in connection with sensitization to the hapten diphenylcyclopropenone (DPC). The CDR3: CASSRRDGPYEQYF. The CDR3 DNA is TGTGCCAGCAGTCGAAGGGACGGTCCCTACGAGCAGTACTTC.